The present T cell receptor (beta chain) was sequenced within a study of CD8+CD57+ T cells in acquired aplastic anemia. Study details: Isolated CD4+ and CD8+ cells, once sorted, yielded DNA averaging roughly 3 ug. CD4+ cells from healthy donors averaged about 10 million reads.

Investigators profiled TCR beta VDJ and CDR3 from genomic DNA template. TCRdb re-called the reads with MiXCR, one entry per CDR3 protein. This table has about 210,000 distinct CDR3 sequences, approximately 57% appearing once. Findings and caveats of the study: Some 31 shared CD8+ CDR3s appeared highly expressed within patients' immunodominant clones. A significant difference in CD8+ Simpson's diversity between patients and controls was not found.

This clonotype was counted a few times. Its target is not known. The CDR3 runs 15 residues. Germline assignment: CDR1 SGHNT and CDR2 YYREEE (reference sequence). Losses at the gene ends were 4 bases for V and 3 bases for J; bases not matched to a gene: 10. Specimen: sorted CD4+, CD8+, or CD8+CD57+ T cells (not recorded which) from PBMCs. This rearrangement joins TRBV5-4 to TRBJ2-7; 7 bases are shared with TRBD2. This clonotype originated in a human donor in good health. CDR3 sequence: CASSPPGGPSYEQYF. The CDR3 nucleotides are TGTGCCAGCAGCCCCCCGGGGGGACCGAGCTACGAGCAGTACTTC.